This T cell receptor (beta chain) comes out of a study of T cell changes during pregnancy in multiple sclerosis. The CDR3 has 14 amino acids. After removal of 4 bases from V and 7 bases from J, the junction contained 6 bases not matched to a gene. Germline V lookup: CDR1 SGHVS, CDR2 FQNEAQ. The repertoire was sequenced with immunoSEQ multiplex PCR; TCRdb's copy has only in-frame clones and lacks some. The sample yields about 100,000 clones, roughly nine tenths seen once. This sequence was found in a female donor with multiple sclerosis, enrolled in a pregnancy study. This chain connects TRBV7-8 to TRBJ2-7; TRBD1 agrees at 11 bases. The sequences come from peripheral blood, collected after pregnancy. CDR3 in amino acids: CASSWAGTGGEQYF. The DNA for the CDR3 is TGTGCCAGCAGCTGGGCCGGGACAGGGGGAGAGCAGTACTTC.